This entry is about one TCR beta chain. CDR3 size: 15 residues. Germline loops: CDR1 LGHDT, CDR2 YNNKEL (reference sequence). V was pared by 1 base and J by 12 bases, with 16 bases between. This sample was included in a study of blood T cell repertoires in COVID-19. About the study: COVID-19 samples from acute and convalescent phases originated in the United States, Italy and Spain. PBMCs, B-cell-depleted T cells, or T cells provided the cDNA or gDNA that made up the material.

Original processing methods: Cell counts per sample came from amplifying reference gene primers. TCRdb keeps only in-frame clones here, not all; method: immunoSEQ multiplex PCR. The V and J calls and clone size were taken over from that table, and D and trimming were inferred from the DNA. The data hold approximately 65,000 clones, with 70% to 90% observed a single time. Sequencing was carried out using peripheral blood. The chain recombines TRBV3-1 (or the pseudogene TRBV3-2) with TRBJ1-6; D perhaps matches TRBD1 (5 bases). This receptor was obtained from a man in his fifties with acute or convalescent COVID-19. The CDR3, as DNA: TGTGCCAGCAGCCAAGTTCAGGGAACCAAGGAACCCCTCCACTTT. Translated, it gives CASSQVQGTKEPLHF.